Listed here are 29 T cell receptor beta chains from one sample, sequenced in a study of blood T cell repertoires in COVID-19. TCRdb's copy holds only in-frame clones and misses some; the assay was immunoSEQ multiplex PCR. Of 250,000 to 300,000 clones in the sample, 75% to 90% are singletons; the top ten hold about 5%. Sequenced material: peripheral blood. The receptors derive from a man between 35 and 55 years old with acute or convalescent COVID-19.

This chain joins TRBV9 and TRBJ2-4; a weak D match, TRBD1 (6 bases). This CDR3 is 14 amino acids long. Trimming removed 0 bases at V and 3 bases at J, with 7 bases between. Looked up from germline, CDR1 is SGDLS and CDR2 is YYNGEE. As DNA, the CDR3 is TGTGCCAGCAGCGTAGGGGGGCTCAAAAACATTCAGTACTTC. Encoded protein: CASSVGGLKNIQYF. Based on the CDR3 plus reference TRBV9 and TRBJ2-4, the full variable domain is DSGVTQTPKHLITATGQRVTLRCSPRSGDLSVYWYQQSLDQGLQFLIQYYNGEERAKGNILERFSAQQFPDLHSELNLSSLELGDSALYFCASSVGGLKNIQYFGAGTRLSVL.

Here the CDR3 DNA reads TGTGCCAGCTACGCCAGGCAGGGCGCAGATACGCAGTATTTT. Translation gives CASYARQGADTQYF. The rearrangement uses TRBV6-5 and TRBJ2-3, with D perhaps TRBD1 (5 bases). The length of the CDR3 is 14 residues. Germline lookup yields CDR1 MNHEY and CDR2 SVGAGI. The germline V and J ends were trimmed by 8 bases and 4 bases, with 16 bases remaining between them.

This chain connects TRBV3-1 (or the pseudogene TRBV3-2) to TRBJ2-1, with 8 positions matching TRBD2. The trim removed 1 base at V and 7 bases at J, leaving 9 bases unmatched. Per germline, CDR1 LGHDT and CDR2 YNNKEL (reference sequence). This CDR3 comprises 16 residues. The CDR3 region has the DNA TGTGCCAGCAGCCAAGGGACGGGGGGGCCGAGGAATGAGCAGTTCTTC. Its protein is CASSQGTGGPRNEQFF.

This chain joins TRBV5-1 and TRBJ1-6; D not certain. V was cut by 3 bases and J by 6 bases, with 10 bases left in between. CDR3 length equals 14 residues. Germline V lookup: CDR1 SGHRS, CDR2 YFSETQ. CDR3 bases: TGCGCCAGCAGCTCCGGGTTGGTTAATTCACCCCTCCACTTT. Its translation: CASSSGLVNSPLHF.

The chain links TRBV6-6 to TRBJ1-5, with 10 bases aligning to TRBD1. Germline CDR1 and CDR2: MNHNY and SVGAGI (reference sequence). The CDR3 contains 14 residues. V was pared by 6 bases and J by 6 bases, with 5 bases of the junction left unmatched. CDR3 protein: CASRRQGARQPQHF. In DNA form, the CDR3 reads TGTGCCAGCAGACGACAGGGGGCTCGTCAGCCCCAGCATTTT.

The chain employs TRBV7-9 and TRBJ1-4; 9 bases agree with TRBD1. The germline V gene has CDR1 SEHNR and CDR2 FQNEAQ (reference sequence). The CDR3 spans 15 residues. V lost 5 bases to trimming and J lost 3 bases; unmatched junction nucleotides: 4. CDR3 DNA sequence: TGTGCCAGCAGCGCACAGGGGGCGGCTAATGAAAAACTGTTTTTT. Protein: CASSAQGAANEKLFF.

The CDR3 bases are TGTGCCAGCAGCAGAGATAGCAATCAGCCCCAGCATTTT. It codes for CASSRDSNQPQHF. J is TRBJ1-5 and V is TRBV11-1; no clear D gene. The V end lost 5 bases, the J end lost 0 bases, and 5 bases lay between the germline ends. CDR1 is SGHAT and CDR2 is FQDESV in the germline V gene (reference sequence). The CDR3 runs to 13 residues.

This chain uses TRBV6-1 with TRBJ1-2; possibly TRBD1 for D (5 bases). V lost 0 bases, J lost 5 bases, and 10 bases lay in between. Germline V CDR1 and CDR2: MNHNS, SASEGT. The CDR3 contains 14 residues. The CDR3 here is CASSEAQGLYGYTF. The CDR3 nucleotides are TGTGCCAGCAGTGAAGCCCAGGGCCTATATGGCTACACCTTC.

This sequence joins TRBV6-4 and TRBJ1-2, with D uncertain. V was shortened by 2 bases and J by 5 bases, with 9 bases between the two germline ends. CDR3 length: 13 residues. CDR1 is MRHNA, CDR2 SNTAGT, per germline. This CDR3 is CASSDPDGYGYTF. For the CDR3, the DNA is TGTGCCAGCAGTGACCCTGACGGGTATGGCTACACCTTC.

The rearrangement links TRBV5-1 to TRBJ2-1; a possible D gene is TRBD2 (5 bases). With 0 bases removed from V and 6 bases from J, the gap between germline ends came to 16 bases. The CDR3 has 16 residues. The germline V gene has CDR1 SGHRS and CDR2 YFSETQ. CDR3 residues: CASSLVGVARGNEQFF. DNA of the CDR3: TGCGCCAGCAGCTTGGTTGGGGTTGCCCGGGGCAATGAGCAGTTCTTC. Supplemented by reference TRBV5-1 and TRBJ2-1, the full variable domain reads KAGVTQTPRYLIKTRGQQVTLSCSPISGHRSVSWYQQTPGQGLQFLFEYFSETQRNKGNFPGRFSGRQFSNSRSEMNVSTLELGDSALYLCASSLVGVARGNEQFFGPGTRLTVL.

The gene calls are TRBV7-3 and TRBJ1-1, with no clear D. The germline V gene has CDR1 SGHTA and CDR2 FQGTGA. The V end was cut by 3 bases, the J end by 1 base, with 6 bases between. This CDR3 spans 13 amino acids. CDR3 sequence: CASSFQSNTEAFF. The CDR3 nucleotides read TGTGCCAGCAGCTTTCAGTCGAACACTGAAGCTTTCTTT. The entire variable domain, with the rest obtained from reference TRBV7-3 and TRBJ1-1, is as follows: GAGVSQTPSNKVTEKGKYVELRCDPISGHTALYWYRQSLGQGPEFLIYFQGTGAADDSGLPNDRFFAVRPEGSVSTLKIQRTERGDSAVYLCASSFQSNTEAFFGQGTRLTVV.

In its sample, this clone was seen once. V usage is TRBV29-1 and J usage is TRBJ1-1; 9 bases agree with TRBD1. The ends lost 7 bases at V and 1 base at J; junction bases unmatched: 10. Germline values: CDR1 SQVTM, CDR2 ANQGSEA. The CDR3 is 15 amino acids. In DNA form, the CDR3 reads TGCAGCGCCAGGGGGTGGGACAGGGCGAACACTGAAGCTTTCTTT. Amino acids: CSARGWDRANTEAFF.

In DNA form, the CDR3 reads TGTGCCAGCAGCTGGGACTCTGAGAACACTGAAGCTTTCTTT. The encoded protein is CASSWDSENTEAFF. The rearrangement joins TRBV2 to TRBJ1-1; possible D gene TRBD1, 5 bases. Looked up from germline, CDR1 is SNHLY and CDR2 is FYNNEI. CDR3 length equals 14 residues. Trimming left V 6 bases short and J 1 base short, with 12 bases between.

The V gene is TRBV3-1 (or the pseudogene TRBV3-2), the J gene TRBJ2-2; a weak D match, TRBD2 (6 bases). Trimming pared 4 bases from V and 2 bases from J, leaving 17 bases between. This CDR3 is 17 amino acids long. Germline CDR1 and CDR2: LGHDT and YNNKEL (reference sequence). The CDR3 DNA is TGTGCCAGCAGCCCCTGGGGGGAAGGGGCAAACACCGGGGAGCTGTTTTTT. It translates to CASSPWGEGANTGELFF.

The chain combines TRBV30 with TRBJ1-1, with D possibly TRBD1 on 6 matching bases. The CDR3 has 15 amino acids. Trimming stripped 4 bases from V and 7 bases from J, with 22 bases between. Germline CDR1 and CDR2: GTSNPN and SVGIG (reference sequence). Written as DNA, the CDR3 is TGTGCCTGGATAGGTGTACCGCGGGGGGCTTTTGAAGCTTTCTTT. Translated, it gives CAWIGVPRGAFEAFF.

CDR3 sequence: CASSTTGGTDTQYF. The CDR3 nucleotides are TGTGCCAGTAGCACAACAGGGGGCACAGATACGCAGTATTTT. The chain couples TRBV19 to TRBJ2-3, with 7 bases that match TRBD1. Germline trimming cut 6 bases from V and 1 base from J; bases unmatched to any gene: 4. Germline values: CDR1 LNHDA, CDR2 SQIVND (reference sequence). CDR3 length: 14 residues.

The chain employs TRBV7-2 and TRBJ1-1; D unclear. Germline lookup yields CDR1 SGHTA and CDR2 FQGNSA. CDR3 size: 11 residues. V gave up 5 bases and J gave up 9 bases, with 10 bases separating them. The CDR3 loop reads CASSVDGKAFF. The CDR3 DNA reads TGTGCCAGCAGCGTCGACGGGAAAGCTTTCTTT.

The rearrangement links TRBV20-1 to TRBJ1-2; 10 nucleotides align to TRBD1. The CDR3 is 14 amino acids. Germline V gives CDR1 DFQATT, CDR2 SNEGSKA (reference sequence). J was trimmed by 5 bases and V by 3 bases; bases with no gene match: 6. CDR3 sequence: CSASDRTGGYGYTF. CDR3 coding DNA: TGCAGTGCTAGTGACAGGACAGGGGGATATGGCTACACCTTC.

The genes are TRBV27 and TRBJ1-6, with D hard to call. The V end was cut by 6 bases, the J end by 0 bases, with 9 bases between. The CDR3 has 15 amino acids. The germline V gene encodes CDR1 MNHEY and CDR2 SMNVEV (reference sequence). CDR3 DNA: TGTGCCAGCAGGCCCGTGAGCTCCTATAATTCACCCCTCCACTTT. Residues: CASRPVSSYNSPLHF.

This clone has only one observation. The rearrangement joins TRBV5-4 to TRBJ1-4; possibly TRBD1 for D (5 bases). Germline loops: CDR1 SGHNT, CDR2 YYREEE (reference sequence). The V end was cut by 0 bases, the J end by 4 bases, with 10 bases between. CDR3 size: 15 residues. The chain's CDR3 is CASSLGGGYNEKLFF. CDR3 nucleotide sequence: TGTGCCAGCAGCTTGGGCGGGGGATATAATGAAAAACTGTTTTTT.

Here the CDR3 reads CAISLSPLDTQYF. As DNA, the CDR3 is TGTGCCATCAGTTTGAGCCCTTTGGATACGCAGTATTTT. The chain is built from TRBV10-3 and TRBJ2-3; the D is unclear. Germline V gene sequence: CDR1 ENHRY, CDR2 SYGVKD. The V and J ends lost 5 bases and 6 bases respectively, with 12 bases between them. The CDR3 contains 13 residues.

CDR3 protein: CATSRDPRGEQYF. The CDR3 coding sequence is TGTGCCACCAGCAGAGATCCGCGGGGCGAGCAGTACTTC. V is TRBV15 and J is TRBJ2-7; tentatively, D is TRBD2 (6 bases). The CDR3 is 13 residues long. Germline V gene lookup returns CDR1 LNHNV and CDR2 YYDKDF (reference sequence). V was trimmed by 0 bases and J by 6 bases, leaving 9 bases between them.

This clone has more than one count but fewer than ten. The J gene is TRBJ2-2, the V gene TRBV19; D is ambiguous. Germline CDR1 LNHDA, CDR2 SQIVND (reference sequence). The CDR3 spans 14 residues. V was pared by 2 bases and J by 6 bases, with 10 bases between. This CDR3 reads CASSIRQRSGELFF. DNA for the CDR3: TGTGCCAGTAGTATACGGCAGAGGTCCGGGGAGCTGTTTTTT. Complete variable domain (other parts from reference TRBV19 and TRBJ2-2): DGGITQSPKYLFRKEGQNVTLSCEQNLNHDAMYWYRQDPGQGLRLIYYSQIVNDFQKGDIAEGYSVSREKKESFPLTVTSAQKNPTAFYLCASSIRQRSGELFFGEGSRLTVL.

This clone turned up a few times. V is TRBV18 and J is TRBJ1-5; D ambiguous. The CDR3 is made up of 14 amino acids. CDR1 is KGHSH, CDR2 LQKENI, per germline. With 6 bases removed from V and 0 bases from J, the gap between germline ends came to 9 bases. CDR3 in DNA: TGTGCCAGCTCCCGACAAGGTAGCAATCAGCCCCAGCATTTT. Protein sequence: CASSRQGSNQPQHF.

J is TRBJ1-3 and V is TRBV30; TRBD1 is a possible D gene (6 bases). The CDR3 runs to 15 residues. V lost 5 bases, J lost 0 bases, and 14 bases lay in between. Germline V gene lookup returns CDR1 GTSNPN and CDR2 SVGIG (reference sequence). This CDR3 is CAWDRGQTSGNTIYF. The CDR3 DNA reads as TGTGCCTGGGACCGCGGACAGACCTCTGGAAACACCATATATTTT. Complete variable domain (other parts from reference TRBV30 and TRBJ1-3): SQTIHQWPATLVQPVGSPLSLECTVEGTSNPNLYWYRQAAGRGLQLLFYSVGIGQISSEVPQNLSASRPQDRQFILSSKKLLLSDSGFYLCAWDRGQTSGNTIYFGEGSWLTVV.

The chain has TRBV15 and TRBJ2-1; D gene ambiguous. Germline CDR1 is LNHNV and CDR2 is YYDKDF (reference sequence). This CDR3 is built from 15 residues. Between the trimmed V and J ends, which lost 0 bases and 3 bases, there was a span of 9 bases. CDR3 in DNA: TGTGCCACCAGCAGAGAAGATCGGGTCTACAATGAGCAGTTCTTC. The encoded protein is CATSREDRVYNEQFF. The full variable domain, completed using reference TRBV15 and TRBJ2-1, is DAMVIQNPRYQVTQFGKPVTLSCSQTLNHNVMYWYQQKSSQAPKLLFHYYDKDFNNEADTPDNFQSRRPNTSFCFLDIRSPGLGDTAMYLCATSREDRVYNEQFFGPGTRLTVL.

The J gene is TRBJ1-2, the V gene TRBV19; 7 nucleotides line up with TRBD1. The germline V gene has CDR1 LNHDA and CDR2 SQIVND (reference sequence). V was pared by 3 bases and J by 5 bases, with 3 bases of the junction left unmatched. CDR3 length: 13 residues. The CDR3 DNA is TGTGCCAGTAGTATTTACAGGGGTTATGGCTACACCTTC. Amino acid sequence: CASSIYRGYGYTF.

V usage is TRBV4-2 and J usage is TRBJ2-7, with D maybe TRBD2 (5 bases). Trimming removed 4 bases from V and 1 base from J, with 11 bases in between. Germline V gene lookup returns CDR1 LGHNA and CDR2 YNFKEQ. This CDR3 has 14 amino acids. The CDR3 loop is CASSLTRDSYEQYF. The CDR3 bases are TGTGCCAGCAGCCTGACCCGGGATTCCTACGAGCAGTACTTC.

Regarding this clone: The same CDR3 also results from other DNA sequences found in this sample. The CDR3 DNA is TGTGCCAGCAGCCAGGGGGGGAACACTGAAGCTTTCTTT. Its translation: CASSQGGNTEAFF. This sequence joins TRBV3-1 (or the pseudogene TRBV3-2) and TRBJ1-1; perhaps TRBD1 as D (5 bases). Trimming stripped 3 bases from V and 1 base from J, with 6 bases between. The length of the CDR3 is 13 residues. The germline V gene encodes CDR1 LGHDT and CDR2 YNNKEL (reference sequence).